This paragraph covers one TCR beta chain sequence. TCRdb keeps only in-frame clones here, not all; method: immunoSEQ multiplex PCR. The sample records approximately 240,000 clones, about 80% being singletons. This sample stems from a study of blood T cell repertoires in COVID-19. The germline CDR1 and CDR2 sequences are SNHLY and FYNNEI. V lost 2 bases, J lost 4 bases, and 9 bases lay in between. CDR3 size: 14 residues. The specimen was peripheral blood. The clonotype was recovered from a woman older than 75 with active or convalescent COVID-19. This chain connects TRBV2 to TRBJ2-1; D is ambiguous. The CDR3 region has the DNA TGTGCCAGCAGTGAACTAGTTGCGTACAATGAGCAGTTCTTC. Translated, it gives CASSELVAYNEQFF.